Shown below are 5 T cell receptor beta chains from a single sample sequenced in a study of blood T cell repertoires in COVID-19. Data came from immunoSEQ multiplex PCR; TCRdb stores just in-frame clones and leaves some out. The data show about 160,000 clones, 80% to 90% seen once. What was sequenced was PBMCs or T cells enriched from blood (not recorded which). The receptors derive from a woman between 50 and 59 years old who had recovered from COVID-19.

The CDR3 sequence is CASSARGLAGSDTQYF. CDR3 nucleotide sequence: TGTGCCAGCAGCGCCAGGGGACTAGCGGGATCAGATACGCAGTATTTT. V gene TRBV9 combines with J gene TRBJ2-3, with 13 bases identical to TRBD2. Germline values: CDR1 SGDLS, CDR2 YYNGEE. This CDR3 has 16 amino acids. Unmatched junction bases numbered 5, after V lost 3 bases and J lost 4 bases.

V usage is TRBV9 and J usage is TRBJ2-7; D uncertain. This CDR3 is built from 15 residues. The germline gives CDR1 SGDLS, CDR2 YYNGEE. The V end was cut by 0 bases, the J end by 2 bases, with 12 bases between. The CDR3 loop reads CASSVDVGPPYEQYF. CDR3 DNA sequence: TGTGCCAGCAGCGTAGACGTTGGGCCCCCCTACGAGCAGTACTTC.

The chain carries TRBV7-3 and TRBJ2-1; possibly TRBD1 for D (5 bases). Germline CDR1 and CDR2: SGHTA and FQGTGA. CDR3 size: 13 residues. V lost 5 bases and J 3 bases, leaving 8 bases between the germline ends. The CDR3 nucleotides read TGTGCCAGCAGCATGGACATCTACAATGAGCAGTTCTTC. Translation: CASSMDIYNEQFF.

The rearrangement joins TRBV19 to TRBJ2-1, with TRBD2 identical over 10 bases. There are 14 residues in the CDR3. J lost 7 bases, V lost 8 bases, and 8 bases had no gene match. CDR1 and CDR2 from the germline V gene are LNHDA and SQIVND (reference sequence). CDR3 DNA sequence: TGTGCCAGTCTCAAAGCGGGAGGGCGGAATGAGCAGTTCTTC. This sequence encodes CASLKAGGRNEQFF.

The CDR3, as DNA: TGTGCCAGCAGCCCGCCTGGACTAGCGGCATCCTACGAGCAGTACTTC. The encoded protein is CASSPPGLAASYEQYF. This chain connects TRBV11-3 to TRBJ2-7; 10 bases agree with TRBD2. V trimming: 5 bases; J trimming: 1 base; junction bases outside the gene matches: 8. Germline V CDR1 and CDR2: SGHNT, YENEEA. The CDR3 length is 16 residues.